This passage covers 19 T cell receptor beta chains from one sample sequenced in a study of OX40 agonist ivuxolimab in advanced cancers. The table came from immunoSEQ multiplex PCR; TCRdb's copy has only in-frame clones and leaves some out. Here the sample spans nearly 85,000 clones, roughly 85% being singletons. Sequencing used CD4+ or CD8+ T cells sorted from blood, obtained in a trial of the OX40 agonist ivuxolimab. The receptors were gathered from an adult with an advanced solid tumor such as melanoma, head and neck, liver or kidney cancer.

V and J are TRBV4-2 and TRBJ2-1, with TRBD2 matching over 10 bases. V dropped 3 bases and J dropped 2; count of bases not matched to a gene: 4. Per the germline V gene, CDR1 is LGHNA and CDR2 is YNFKEQ. This CDR3 has 16 amino acids. As DNA, the CDR3 is TGTGCCAGCAGCCACGCTAGCGGGGGAACCTACAATGAGCAGTTCTTC. Protein sequence: CASSHASGGTYNEQFF.

This chain joins TRBV7-3 and TRBJ2-1; 7 bases are shared with TRBD2. The CDR3 is made up of 15 amino acids. The V gene end was trimmed by 5 bases and the J gene end by 6 bases; junction bases not matched to a gene: 10. Germline lookup yields CDR1 SGHTA and CDR2 FQGTGA. The CDR3 region is CASSPSSSSGNEQFF. CDR3 nucleotide sequence: TGTGCCAGCAGCCCGTCGAGCTCTAGCGGCAATGAGCAGTTCTTC.

This clone was observed a single time. The genes are TRBV7-2 and TRBJ1-1; the D gene is possibly TRBD1 (6 bases). The CDR3 loop spans 13 amino acids. The V end lost 5 bases, the J end lost 9 bases, and 16 bases lay between the germline ends. Germline V gene sequence: CDR1 SGHTA, CDR2 FQGNSA. The chain's CDR3 is CASSQGRTAQAFF. The DNA of the CDR3 is TGTGCCAGCAGCCAGGGTCGGACAGCTCAAGCTTTCTTT. The entire variable domain, with the rest obtained from reference TRBV7-2 and TRBJ1-1, is as follows: GAGVSQSPSNKVTEKGKDVELRCDPISGHTALYWYRQSLGQGLEFLIYFQGNSAPDKSGLPSDRFSAERTGGSVSTLTIQRTQQEDSAVYLCASSQGRTAQAFFGQGTRLTVV.

The chain joins TRBV9 to TRBJ2-3, with D possibly called TRBD1 or TRBD2 (6 bases each). V lost 0 bases to trimming and J lost 1 base, with 9 bases between them. Germline CDR1 SGDLS, CDR2 YYNGEE. The CDR3 is made up of 15 amino acids. CDR3 DNA sequence: TGTGCCAGCAGCGTAGGGGGGGCCCGCACAGATACGCAGTATTTT. Translated, it gives CASSVGGARTDTQYF.

The chain couples TRBV11-1 to TRBJ2-5; TRBD2 matches at 9 bases. The junction had 4 bases not matched to a gene; V was cut back by 5 bases and J by 3 bases. The germline V gene has CDR1 SGHAT and CDR2 FQDESV (reference sequence). This CDR3 comprises 14 residues. DNA of the CDR3: TGTGCCAGCAGCGGGCGACTAGCGGAAGAGACCCAGTACTTC. This encodes CASSGRLAEETQYF. Combining the CDR3 with reference TRBV11-1 and TRBJ2-5 gives the whole variable domain EAEVAQSPRYKITEKSQAVAFWCDPISGHATLYWYRQILGQGPELLVQFQDESVVDDSQLPKDRFSAERLKGVDSTLKIQPAELGDSAMYLCASSGRLAEETQYFGPGTRLLVL.

This chain uses TRBV20-1 with TRBJ2-2; D is unresolved. Germline CDR1 reads DFQATT; CDR2 reads SNEGSKA (reference sequence). This CDR3 comprises 11 residues. Trimming removed 5 bases at V and 6 bases at J, with 7 bases between. CDR3 in DNA: TGCAGTGCTTCTCGGGCCGGGGAGCTGTTTTTT. Its protein is CSASRAGELFF.

The chain employs TRBV6-6 and TRBJ2-7; 7 bases fit TRBD1. The CDR3 sequence is 14 residues long. Looked up from germline, CDR1 is MNHNY and CDR2 is SVGAGI (reference sequence). J lost 0 bases, V lost 2 bases, and 1 base had no gene match. CDR3 nucleotides: TGTGCCAGCAGTTACGACAGGGCCTCCTACGAGCAGTACTTC. Translating gives CASSYDRASYEQYF.

V usage is TRBV7-6 and J usage is TRBJ2-7, with D unresolved. Germline CDR1 and CDR2: SGHVS and FNYEAQ. V gave up 2 bases and J gave up 0 bases, with 8 bases separating them. CDR3 size: 14 residues. CDR3 DNA sequence: TGTGCCAGCAGCTTATCCCCAGGCTCCTACGAGCAGTACTTC. Amino acid sequence: CASSLSPGSYEQYF.

This sequence joins TRBV7-3 and TRBJ2-1, with TRBD2 as a possible D gene (7 bases). The CDR3 length is 15 residues. Germline CDR1 is SGHTA and CDR2 is FQGTGA. Trimming left V 5 bases short and J 5 bases short, with 16 bases between. CDR3 sequence: CASSPTWGGHNEQFF. The DNA of the CDR3 is TGTGCCAGCAGCCCCACGTGGGGGGGCCACAATGAGCAGTTCTTC.

This clone was seen only a few times. The chain carries TRBV6-6 and TRBJ2-1; D is undetermined. Germline assignment: CDR1 MNHNY and CDR2 SVGAGI (reference sequence). The CDR3 is 15 residues long. The V gene lost 7 bases and the J gene lost 2 bases, with 15 bases spanning the gap. The CDR3 nucleotides read TGTGCCAGCAATGAGACCCCATCACCCTACAATGAGCAGTTCTTC. This encodes CASNETPSPYNEQFF.

The chain carries TRBV6-5 and TRBJ2-6; D not resolved. V was cut by 2 bases and J by 0 bases, with 8 bases left in between. The CDR3 is made up of 16 amino acids. Germline V gives CDR1 MNHEY, CDR2 SVGAGI. CDR3 coding DNA: TGTGCCAGCAGTTACAGTATTGCCTCTGGGGCCAACGTCCTGACTTTC. Its protein product is CASSYSIASGANVLTF.

The chain combines TRBV6-6 with TRBJ2-5; D is undetermined. The CDR3 consists of 14 residues. Germline-derived CDR1 and CDR2 are MNHNY and SVGAGI (reference sequence). V was trimmed by 3 bases and J by 3 bases, leaving 11 bases between them. The CDR3 DNA reads as TGTGCCAGCAGTTATAGAGAGGAAGAAGAGACCCAGTACTTC. Translation: CASSYREEEETQYF.

This clone was seen once. This chain links TRBV19 with TRBJ1-5, with a possible D match to TRBD1 (5 bases). CDR1 is LNHDA and CDR2 is SQIVND in the germline V gene (reference sequence). V was clipped by 3 bases and J by 5 bases, with 11 bases between them. This CDR3 contains 14 residues. CDR3 sequence (DNA): TGTGCCAGTAGTATCCAGGGTGTTGATCAGCCCCAGCATTTT. As protein: CASSIQGVDQPQHF.

The chain links TRBV11-2 to TRBJ2-2; 8 bases map to TRBD1. The CDR3 spans 17 residues. The V segment lost 4 bases and the J segment 6 bases; nucleotides outside the gene matches: 13. Germline V CDR1 and CDR2: SGHAT, FQNNGV. In nucleotides, the CDR3 is TGTGCCAGCAGCTCAGGAGCCCACGGGACAGGTCCCGGGGAGCTGTTTTTT. This codes for CASSSGAHGTGPGELFF.

This chain uses TRBV7-9 with TRBJ1-1; D gene ambiguous. The CDR3 is 12 residues long. Germline V gene data show CDR1 as SEHNR and CDR2 as FQNEAQ (reference sequence). Trimming took off 4 bases at V and 5 bases at J, with 8 bases between the two ends. CDR3 nucleotide sequence: TGTGCCAGCAGCTCACAGAGAACTGAAGCTTTCTTT. Encoded protein: CASSSQRTEAFF.

Many counts were recorded for this clone. The rearrangement joins TRBV7-9 to TRBJ2-2; TRBD1 is a possible D gene (5 bases). Trimming removed 4 bases from V and 3 bases from J, with 9 bases in between. Germline-derived CDR1 and CDR2 are SEHNR and FQNEAQ (reference sequence). CDR3 length: 14 residues. CDR3 in amino acids: CASSSDTYTGELFF. The CDR3, as DNA: TGTGCCAGCAGCTCGGACACGTACACCGGGGAGCTGTTTTTT. Combining the CDR3 with reference TRBV7-9 and TRBJ2-2 gives the whole variable domain DTGVSQNPRHKITKRGQNVTFRCDPISEHNRLYWYRQTLGQGPEFLTYFQNEAQLEKSRLLSDRFSAERPKGSFSTLEIQRTEQGDSAMYLCASSSDTYTGELFFGEGSRLTVL.

V gene TRBV6-6 combines with J gene TRBJ2-7; D is possibly TRBD1 (5 bases). The CDR3 extends over 14 amino acids. V gave up 6 bases and J gave up 3 bases, with 15 bases separating them. Germline CDR1 is MNHNY and CDR2 is SVGAGI (reference sequence). CDR3 region: CASRDQRQSYEQYF. Here the CDR3 DNA reads TGTGCCAGCAGAGACCAGAGACAGAGCTACGAGCAGTACTTC.

This chain links TRBV6-6 with TRBJ1-5; D remains unclear. The CDR3 extends over 12 amino acids. Germline CDR1 is MNHNY and CDR2 is SVGAGI (reference sequence). V shed 5 bases and J shed 4 bases, with 6 bases lying between them. DNA of the CDR3: TGTGCCAGCAGTGGCAGGAATCAGCCCCAGCATTTT. Protein sequence: CASSGRNQPQHF.

This chain uses TRBV5-8 with TRBJ2-1; 9 bases fit TRBD2. With 3 bases clipped from V and 8 bases from J, the junction kept 9 bases outside the gene matches. Germline loops: CDR1 SGHTS, CDR2 YDEGEE. The CDR3 covers 15 residues. DNA of the CDR3: TGTGCCAGCAGCTCGCGGGGGGGCATGAACGATGAGCAGTTCTTC. Translating it yields CASSSRGGMNDEQFF.